The 28 T cell receptor beta chains in this list originate from one sample, sequenced in a study of cytomegalovirus exposure and HLA in healthy donors. 13 Jbeta primers and 60 Vbeta primers were used for the PCR. Produced via immunoSEQ multiplex PCR; TCRdb's table is partial and in-frame only. There are about 130,000 clones in the sample, with 1.5% to 2% held by the top ten. The specimen sequenced was PBMCs. Receptors were obtained from a man between 18 and 29 years old in good health and CMV-seronegative.

The V gene is TRBV27, the J gene TRBJ2-7, with D unresolved. Germline V gene lookup returns CDR1 MNHEY and CDR2 SMNVEV (reference sequence). The CDR3 sequence is 14 residues long. Trimming stripped 3 bases from V and 3 bases from J, with 12 bases between. Here the CDR3 DNA reads TGTGCCAGCAGTTTTAGCCCCGGCGGCTACGAGCAGTACTTC. It translates to CASSFSPGGYEQYF.

The rearrangement links TRBV2 to TRBJ2-1, with 13 bases lining up with TRBD2. Looked up from germline, CDR1 is SNHLY and CDR2 is FYNNEI. This CDR3 is built from 14 residues. The V segment lost 6 bases and the J segment 7 bases; nucleotides outside the gene matches: 3. The CDR3 sequence: CASRTSGGANEQFF. DNA of the CDR3: TGTGCCAGCAGAACTAGCGGGGGGGCAAATGAGCAGTTCTTC.

This chain connects TRBV27 to TRBJ1-6; no firm D call. This CDR3 comprises 15 residues. From germline, CDR1 is MNHEY and CDR2 SMNVEV (reference sequence). Trimming left V 3 bases short and J 10 bases short, with 16 bases between. Here the CDR3 DNA reads TGTGCCAGCAGTTTTTACGCGGAGGGCAAGTCACCCCTCCACTTT. Amino acids: CASSFYAEGKSPLHF.

V is TRBV7-2 and J is TRBJ1-3; TRBD1 matches 7 bases. The CDR3 extends over 13 amino acids. In germline, CDR1 is SGHTA, CDR2 FQGNSA. Trimming at V came to 4 bases and at J to 6 bases, leaving 3 bases not matched to a gene. In DNA form, the CDR3 reads TGTGCCAGCAGCTGGGGGACAGAAAACACCATATATTTT. Translated: CASSWGTENTIYF.

The chain uses TRBV2 and TRBJ1-4; D is uncertain. This CDR3 has 15 residues. Germline CDR1 reads SNHLY; CDR2 reads FYNNEI. With 1 base removed from V and 2 bases from J, the gap between germline ends came to 8 bases. The CDR3: CASSEGVRTNEKLFF. CDR3 DNA sequence: TGTGCCAGCAGTGAAGGGGTGAGGACTAATGAAAAACTGTTTTTT.

The chain is built from TRBV9 and TRBJ2-7, with TRBD1 matching 9 bases. The CDR3 is made up of 14 amino acids. Losses at the gene ends were 4 bases for V and 5 bases for J; bases not matched to a gene: 7. CDR1 is SGDLS and CDR2 is YYNGEE in the germline V gene. The CDR3: CASSRTGTGNEQYF. CDR3 DNA sequence: TGTGCCAGCAGCAGAACCGGGACAGGGAACGAGCAGTACTTC. Variable domain in full (rest from reference TRBV9 and TRBJ2-7): DSGVTQTPKHLITATGQRVTLRCSPRSGDLSVYWYQQSLDQGLQFLIQYYNGEERAKGNILERFSAQQFPDLHSELNLSSLELGDSALYFCASSRTGTGNEQYFGPGTRLTVT.

This rearrangement joins TRBV5-4 to TRBJ2-7; weak D call: TRBD2 (5 bases). V was shortened by 4 bases and J by 2 bases, with 10 bases between the two germline ends. In germline, CDR1 is SGHNT, CDR2 YYREEE (reference sequence). The CDR3 extends over 13 amino acids. DNA for the CDR3: TGTGCCAGCAGCCCGGGGTCGACCTACGAGCAGTACTTC. Protein product: CASSPGSTYEQYF.

This chain links TRBV5-8 with TRBJ2-7, with D possibly being TRBD1 (6 bases). CDR3 length: 14 amino acids. Trimming took 0 bases from V and 3 from J, leaving 10 bases between them. Germline V gene sequence: CDR1 SGHTS, CDR2 YDEGEE. The CDR3 sequence: CASSLEDSLYEQYF. CDR3 DNA sequence: TGTGCCAGCAGCTTGGAGGACAGCCTCTACGAGCAGTACTTC.

The chain employs TRBV2 and TRBJ1-1; D possibly corresponds to TRBD1 (5 bases). Trimming shortened V by 5 bases and J by 2 bases, and 15 bases separated the two germline ends. Germline CDR1 reads SNHLY; CDR2 reads FYNNEI. The CDR3 runs 15 residues. The CDR3 DNA sequence: TGTGCCAGCAGTTCCCCTCCGGGGGTTAACACTGAAGCTTTCTTT. This codes for CASSSPPGVNTEAFF.

Turning to this clone: Other DNA sequences of this sample code for an identical CDR3. This rearrangement joins TRBV2 to TRBJ2-7, with 8 bases lining up with TRBD2. CDR3 length: 15 residues. Germline V CDR1 and CDR2: SNHLY, FYNNEI. The junction had 11 bases not matched to a gene; V was cut back by 3 bases and J by 7 bases. The CDR3, as DNA: TGTGCCAGCAGTGACTTACTAGCGGTCCTCGGGGAGCAGTACTTC. Translation gives CASSDLLAVLGEQYF.

The chain couples TRBV6-4 to TRBJ2-7, with D perhaps TRBD1 (5 bases). Germline CDR1 reads MRHNA; CDR2 reads SNTAGT. The V gene lost 3 bases and the J gene lost 2 bases, with 14 bases spanning the gap. The CDR3 totals 15 residues. CDR3 sequence: CASSEASGRTYEQYF. DNA of the CDR3: TGTGCCAGCAGTGAGGCATCAGGGCGAACCTACGAGCAGTACTTC.

The J gene is TRBJ2-5, the V gene TRBV27; tentatively, D is TRBD2 (6 bases). The ends were cut back, 8 bases at V and 7 bases at J, with 20 bases in the middle. The CDR3 consists of 14 residues. Germline V gene lookup returns CDR1 MNHEY and CDR2 SMNVEV (reference sequence). The CDR3, as DNA: TGTGCCAGCCAACGGGACTTTCCTTTGGGGACCCAGTACTTC. Translating gives CASQRDFPLGTQYF.

The J gene is TRBJ2-7, the V gene TRBV7-9, with D tentatively TRBD1 (6 bases). The CDR3 is 16 residues long. The germline V gene has CDR1 SEHNR and CDR2 FQNEAQ (reference sequence). V dropped 1 base and J dropped 2 bases, with 15 bases sitting between them. CDR3 residues: CASSLGGLLLPYEQYF. The CDR3 bases are TGTGCCAGCAGCTTAGGGGGGCTACTACTTCCCTACGAGCAGTACTTC.

The genes are TRBV5-4 and TRBJ1-4; 8 bases align to TRBD1. Germline V CDR1 and CDR2: SGHNT, YYREEE (reference sequence). CDR3 length equals 14 residues. The ends lost 0 bases at V and 8 bases at J; junction bases unmatched: 3. CDR3 loop: CASSLAGTGEKLFF. The CDR3 coding sequence is TGTGCCAGCAGCTTGGCTGGGACAGGCGAAAAACTGTTTTTT.

The chain couples TRBV28 to TRBJ2-7, with 15 bases lining up with TRBD2. There are 15 residues in the CDR3. The V segment lost 6 bases and the J segment 5 bases; nucleotides outside the gene matches: 5. From germline, CDR1 is MDHEN and CDR2 SYDVKM. This CDR3 is CASSRGLAGGDEQYF. As DNA, the CDR3 is TGTGCCAGCAGCAGGGGACTAGCGGGAGGAGACGAGCAGTACTTC.

As DNA, the CDR3 is TGTGCCAGCAGTCAAACCTACGAGCAGTACTTC. Amino acids: CASSQTYEQYF. V usage is TRBV28 and J usage is TRBJ2-7; no reliable D call. The CDR3 loop spans 11 amino acids. Germline values: CDR1 MDHEN, CDR2 SYDVKM. The germline V and J ends were trimmed by 5 bases and 2 bases, with 4 bases remaining between them.

The chain joins TRBV6-5 to TRBJ2-3, with TRBD2 matching 8 bases. The CDR3 is 15 residues long. After removal of 6 bases from V and 3 bases from J, the junction contained 8 bases not matched to a gene. Germline V lookup: CDR1 MNHEY, CDR2 SVGAGI. CDR3 protein: CASSHGGASTDTQYF. CDR3 sequence (DNA): TGTGCCAGCAGCCACGGGGGGGCAAGTACAGATACGCAGTATTTT.

V gene TRBV6-5 combines with J gene TRBJ2-7; perhaps TRBD2 as D (6 bases). The CDR3 is made up of 13 amino acids. The V gene lost 0 bases and the J gene lost 9 bases, with 12 bases spanning the gap. The germline CDR1 and CDR2 sequences are MNHEY and SVGAGI. The CDR3: CASSYSGTRRQYF. The CDR3 coding sequence is TGTGCCAGCAGTTACTCTGGGACTCGTCGGCAGTACTTC.

The J gene is TRBJ2-1, the V gene TRBV10-3; D not resolved. Germline lookup yields CDR1 ENHRY and CDR2 SYGVKD. The CDR3 contains 14 residues. V was clipped by 6 bases and J by 0 bases, with 9 bases between them. CDR3 bases: TGTGCCATCAGGGAGACTCCCTCCTACAATGAGCAGTTCTTC. It yields the protein CAIRETPSYNEQFF.

The gene calls are TRBV28 and TRBJ1-3, with a tentative D call TRBD1 (6 bases). The CDR3 covers 15 residues. V shed 7 bases and J shed 1 base, with 14 bases lying between them. Per the germline V gene, CDR1 is MDHEN and CDR2 is SYDVKM. In nucleotides, the CDR3 is TGTGCCAGCATCCAGGGGCAGGCATCTGGAAACACCATATATTTT. Translation: CASIQGQASGNTIYF. Using reference TRBV28 and TRBJ1-3 for the parts outside the CDR3, the full variable domain is DVKVTQSSRYLVKRTGEKVFLECVQDMDHENMFWYRQDPGLGLRLIYFSYDVKMKEKGDIPEGYSVSREKKERFSLILESASTNQTSMYLCASIQGQASGNTIYFGEGSWLTVV.

The chain is built from TRBV2 and TRBJ2-1; 9 bases map to TRBD2. CDR3 size: 18 residues. The trim removed 6 bases at V and 2 bases at J, leaving 14 bases unmatched. CDR1 is SNHLY, CDR2 FYNNEI, per germline. CDR3 sequence (DNA): TGTGCCAGCAGGCTTTGGCGGGAGGGCCAACGGGCCTACAATGAGCAGTTCTTC. It codes for CASRLWREGQRAYNEQFF.

The chain combines TRBV7-2 with TRBJ2-7, with 7 bases identical to TRBD2. After removal of 3 bases from V and 6 bases from J, the junction contained 14 bases not matched to a gene. The germline CDR1 and CDR2 sequences are SGHTA and FQGNSA. This CDR3 is built from 16 residues. The CDR3 DNA reads TGTGCCAGCAGCTTGGGCCCCCTGGGAGGGACGAGCGAGCAGTACTTC. As protein: CASSLGPLGGTSEQYF.

The chain couples TRBV19 to TRBJ1-5; 9 nucleotides align to TRBD1. J gave up 0 bases and V 4 bases, and 7 bases lay outside the gene matches. Per the germline V gene, CDR1 is LNHDA and CDR2 is SQIVND (reference sequence). The CDR3 covers 17 residues. The CDR3 region is CASSKGQGSNSNQPQHF. The CDR3 coding sequence is TGTGCCAGTAGTAAGGGACAGGGCTCGAATAGCAATCAGCCCCAGCATTTT.

V usage is TRBV7-8 and J usage is TRBJ1-1, with TRBD1 matching 8 bases. V lost 3 bases and J lost 5; bases outside the gene matches: 5. Germline-derived CDR1 and CDR2 are SGHVS and FQNEAQ. This CDR3 is built from 14 residues. In nucleotides, the CDR3 is TGTGCCAGCAGCTTGGGCAGGGGGCGTACTGAAGCTTTCTTT. This translates into CASSLGRGRTEAFF.

This CDR3 reads CASSFRTGVETQYF. CDR3 sequence (DNA): TGTGCCAGCAGCTTCCGGACAGGGGTGGAGACCCAGTACTTC. The V and J genes are TRBV5-6 and TRBJ2-5; TRBD1 agrees at 9 bases. The V segment lost 2 bases and the J segment 5 bases; nucleotides outside the gene matches: 4. The CDR3 spans 14 residues. Germline CDR1 is SGHDT and CDR2 is YYEEEE.

This chain uses TRBV19 with TRBJ1-3, with 7 bases aligning to TRBD1. The CDR3 length is 14 residues. Losses at the gene ends were 7 bases for V and 4 bases for J; bases not matched to a gene: 7. Germline assignment: CDR1 LNHDA and CDR2 SQIVND (reference sequence). The CDR3 DNA reads TGTGCCAGTAAAGTACAGGGGAGGGGAAACACCATATATTTT. It encodes CASKVQGRGNTIYF.

The chain carries TRBV6-5 and TRBJ2-4; D gene unclear. The CDR3 consists of 12 residues. The V end lost 4 bases, the J end lost 7 bases, and 8 bases lay between the germline ends. Germline V gene lookup returns CDR1 MNHEY and CDR2 SVGAGI. The CDR3 DNA sequence: TGTGCCAGCAGTTCCAGGATGAACATTCAGTACTTC. Protein product: CASSSRMNIQYF.

The J gene is TRBJ2-7, the V gene TRBV9; TRBD2 matches at 9 bases. The CDR3 totals 16 residues. J gave up 5 bases and V 2 bases, and 11 bases lay outside the gene matches. The germline gives CDR1 SGDLS, CDR2 YYNGEE. CDR3 sequence reads: CASSVGSGSATHEQYF. The CDR3, as DNA: TGTGCCAGCAGCGTCGGTAGCGGGAGCGCCACCCACGAGCAGTACTTC.